Sequencing of this TCR beta chain was carried out in a study of T cell responses to AZD1222 COVID-19 vaccine. Study results and caveats: The donors showed a predominance of white British ancestry and of females, with possible underestimation of clonal diversity.

Data came from immunoSEQ multiplex PCR; TCRdb stores just in-frame clones and leaves some out. Of 150,000 to 200,000 clones in the sample, about nine tenths were seen once. This clone was detected once. Antigen: not known. Germline CDR1 and CDR2: MNHEY and SVGAGI. The CDR3 contains 12 residues. Trimming removed 8 bases from V and 11 bases from J, with 18 bases in between. The chain employs TRBV6-5 and TRBJ1-2, with D possibly matching TRBD1 (5 bases). This receptor was taken from an adult in good health. Sample: peripheral blood, taken on day 0 of AZD1222 vaccination. CDR3 in DNA: TGTGCCAGCGATGGGGGTGGGTTACAGTACACCTTC. It specifies CASDGGGLQYTF.